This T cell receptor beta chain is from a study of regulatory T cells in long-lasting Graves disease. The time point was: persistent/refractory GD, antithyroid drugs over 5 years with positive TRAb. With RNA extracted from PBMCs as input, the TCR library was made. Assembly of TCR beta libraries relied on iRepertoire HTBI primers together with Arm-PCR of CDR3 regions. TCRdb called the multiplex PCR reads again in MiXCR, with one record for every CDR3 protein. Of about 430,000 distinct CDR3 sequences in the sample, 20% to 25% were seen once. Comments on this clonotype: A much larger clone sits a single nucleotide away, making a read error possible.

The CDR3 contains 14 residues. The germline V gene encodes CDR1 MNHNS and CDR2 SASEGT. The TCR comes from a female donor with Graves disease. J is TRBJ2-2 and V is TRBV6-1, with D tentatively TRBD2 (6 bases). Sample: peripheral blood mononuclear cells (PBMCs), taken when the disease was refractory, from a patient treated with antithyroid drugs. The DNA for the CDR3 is TGTGTCAGCAGTGAGGTGGGGGGACCCGGGGAGCTGTTTTTT. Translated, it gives CVSSEVGGPGELFF.